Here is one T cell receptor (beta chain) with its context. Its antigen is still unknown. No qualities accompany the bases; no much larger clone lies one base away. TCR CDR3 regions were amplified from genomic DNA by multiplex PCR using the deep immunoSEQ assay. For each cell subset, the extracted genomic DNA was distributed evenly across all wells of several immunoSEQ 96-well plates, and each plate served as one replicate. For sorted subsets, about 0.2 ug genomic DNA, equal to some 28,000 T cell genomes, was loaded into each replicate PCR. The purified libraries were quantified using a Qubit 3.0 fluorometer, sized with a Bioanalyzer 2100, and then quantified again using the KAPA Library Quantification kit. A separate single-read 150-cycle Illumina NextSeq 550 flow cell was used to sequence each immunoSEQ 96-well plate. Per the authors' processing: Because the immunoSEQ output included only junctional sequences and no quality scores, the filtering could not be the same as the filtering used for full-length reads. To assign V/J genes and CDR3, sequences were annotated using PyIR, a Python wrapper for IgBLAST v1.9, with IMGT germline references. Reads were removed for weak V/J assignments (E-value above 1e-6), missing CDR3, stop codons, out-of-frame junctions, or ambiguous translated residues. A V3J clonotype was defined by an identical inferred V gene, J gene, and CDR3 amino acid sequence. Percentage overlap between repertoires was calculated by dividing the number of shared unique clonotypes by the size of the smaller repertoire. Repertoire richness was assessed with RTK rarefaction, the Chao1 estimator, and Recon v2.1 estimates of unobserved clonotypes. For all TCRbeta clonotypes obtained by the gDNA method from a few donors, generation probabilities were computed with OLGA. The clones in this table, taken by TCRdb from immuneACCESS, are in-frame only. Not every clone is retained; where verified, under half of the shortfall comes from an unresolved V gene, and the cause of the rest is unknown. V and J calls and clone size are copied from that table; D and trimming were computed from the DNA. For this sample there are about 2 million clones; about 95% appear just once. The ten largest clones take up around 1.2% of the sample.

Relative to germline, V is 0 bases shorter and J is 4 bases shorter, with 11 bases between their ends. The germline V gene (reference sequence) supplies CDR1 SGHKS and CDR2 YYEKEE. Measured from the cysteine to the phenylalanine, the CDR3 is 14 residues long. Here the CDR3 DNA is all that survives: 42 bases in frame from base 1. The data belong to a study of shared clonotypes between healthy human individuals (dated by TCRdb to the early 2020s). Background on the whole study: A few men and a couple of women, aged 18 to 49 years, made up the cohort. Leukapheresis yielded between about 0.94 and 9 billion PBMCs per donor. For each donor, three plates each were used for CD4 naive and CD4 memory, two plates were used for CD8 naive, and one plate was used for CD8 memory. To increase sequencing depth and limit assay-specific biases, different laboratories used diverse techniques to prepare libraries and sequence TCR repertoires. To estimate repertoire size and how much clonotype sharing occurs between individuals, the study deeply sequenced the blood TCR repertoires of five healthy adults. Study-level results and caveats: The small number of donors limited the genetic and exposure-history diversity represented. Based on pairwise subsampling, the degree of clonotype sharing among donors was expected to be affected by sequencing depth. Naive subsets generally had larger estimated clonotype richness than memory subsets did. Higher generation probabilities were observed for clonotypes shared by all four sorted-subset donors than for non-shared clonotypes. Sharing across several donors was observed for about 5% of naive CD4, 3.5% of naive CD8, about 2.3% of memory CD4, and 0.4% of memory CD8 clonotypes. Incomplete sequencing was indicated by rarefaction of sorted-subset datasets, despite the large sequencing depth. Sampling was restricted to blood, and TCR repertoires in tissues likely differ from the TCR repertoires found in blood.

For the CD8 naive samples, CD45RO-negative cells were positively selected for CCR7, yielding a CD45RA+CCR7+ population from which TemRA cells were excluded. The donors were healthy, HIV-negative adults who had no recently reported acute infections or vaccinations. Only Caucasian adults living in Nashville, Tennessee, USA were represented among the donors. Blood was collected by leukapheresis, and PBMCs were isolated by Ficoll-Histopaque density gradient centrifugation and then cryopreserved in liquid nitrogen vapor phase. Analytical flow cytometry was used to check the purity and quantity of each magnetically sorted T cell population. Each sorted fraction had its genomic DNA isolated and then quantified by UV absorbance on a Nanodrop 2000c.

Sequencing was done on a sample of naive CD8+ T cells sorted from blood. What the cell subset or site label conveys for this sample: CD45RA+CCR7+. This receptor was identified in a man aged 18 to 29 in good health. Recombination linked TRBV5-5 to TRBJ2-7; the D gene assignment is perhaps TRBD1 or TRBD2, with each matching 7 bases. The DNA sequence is TGTGCCAGCAGCTTGGCCAGGGGGGGATACGAGCAGTACTTC. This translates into CASSLARGGYEQYF.